The clone carrying this TCR beta chain was picked up a small number of times. Its antigen is currently unknown. In building TCR beta libraries, iRepertoire HTBI primers were used together with Arm-PCR of CDR3 regions. TCRdb re-called the multiplex PCR reads with MiXCR, one entry per CDR3 protein. The sample yields approximately 540,000 distinct CDR3 sequences, about 12% seen once. Trimming cost V 5 bases and J 1 base, with 15 bases left between them. This CDR3 is built from 16 residues. Germline CDR1 SGHVS, CDR2 FQNEAQ. Described time point: newly diagnosed GD, antithyroid drugs for less than 3 months. With RNA extracted from PBMCs as input, the TCR library was made. This sample was taken from a study of regulatory T cells in long-lasting Graves disease. Findings and limits, study-wide: Persistent disease samples used TRBV28, TRBJ1-2 and TRBJ2-5 preferentially.

These records were also assigned to another study, of T cells in Graves' hyperthyroidism and ophthalmopathy. From that study: Ophthalmopathy prediction by the model preceded onset by a median roughly 6.3 months.

The receptor was derived from a woman in her thirties with Graves disease. The V and J genes are TRBV7-8 and TRBJ2-4; a weak D match, TRBD2 (6 bases). Sequencing was performed on peripheral blood mononuclear cells (PBMCs), taken at new diagnosis, from a patient treated with antithyroid drugs. CDR3 DNA sequence: TGTGCCAGCAGCGAGGGACGGGACTGGGCCAAAAACATTCAGTACTTC. Encoded protein: CASSEGRDWAKNIQYF. The whole variable domain, remainder taken from reference TRBV7-8 and TRBJ2-4, is GAGVSQSPRYKVAKRGQDVALRCDPISGHVSLFWYQQALGQGPEFLTYFQNEAQLDKSGLPSDRFFAERPEGSVSTLKIQRTQQEDSAVYLCASSEGRDWAKNIQYFGAGTRLSVL.